One sample yielded the 22 T cell receptor beta chains listed below, sequenced in a study of T cells in Graves' hyperthyroidism and ophthalmopathy. Amplified TCR beta CDR3 regions derived from RNA transcripts. During a first-round RT-PCR of the TCR CDR3, the HTBI primer set was used. TCRdb re-derived calls from the multiplex PCR reads in MiXCR, one entry per CDR3 protein. The sample consists of about 360,000 distinct CDR3 sequences, roughly 14% of them appearing once. The sample was blood. Receptor source: a man between 25 and 39 years old with Graves' hyperthyroidism that later progressed to Graves' ophthalmopathy.

This clonotype was detected a few times. V is TRBV25-1 and J is TRBJ2-1; 9 bases fit TRBD1. This CDR3 spans 12 amino acids. With V trimmed by 10 bases and J by 6 bases, 4 bases remained unmatched. Germline V CDR1 and CDR2: MGHDK, SYGVNS. As DNA, the CDR3 is TGTGCCACCACGACAGGGGGCAATGAGCAGTTCTTC. The encoded protein is CATTTGGNEQFF. Combining the CDR3 with reference TRBV25-1 and TRBJ2-1 gives the whole variable domain EADIYQTPRYLVIGTGKKITLECSQTMGHDKMYWYQQDPGMELHLIHYSYGVNSTEKGDLSSESTVSRIRTEHFPLTLESARPSHTSQYLCATTTGGNEQFFGPGTRLTVL.

This clonotype has at least ten counts. The chain combines TRBV27 with TRBJ1-1; D uncertain. V lost 3 bases to trimming and J lost 3 bases, with 11 bases between them. This CDR3 region has 14 residues. Germline V gene sequence: CDR1 MNHEY, CDR2 SMNVEV (reference sequence). CDR3 protein: CASSLEGRYTEAFF. The CDR3 DNA reads as TGTGCCAGCAGTTTGGAGGGCCGGTACACTGAAGCTTTCTTT.

The chain has TRBV20-1 and TRBJ1-1; D might be TRBD1 (6 bases). V lost 4 bases, J lost 0 bases, and 15 bases lay in between. The CDR3 spans 15 residues. The germline V gene encodes CDR1 DFQATT and CDR2 SNEGSKA (reference sequence). Here the CDR3 reads CSANPTGGMNTEAFF. CDR3 DNA sequence: TGCAGTGCTAACCCGACAGGTGGAATGAACACTGAAGCTTTCTTT.

Only one count was recorded for this clonotype. V gene TRBV7-8 combines with J gene TRBJ2-1; a possible D gene is TRBD2 (5 bases). The V and J ends lost 5 bases and 7 bases respectively, with 21 bases between them. The CDR3 contains 16 residues. Germline-derived CDR1 and CDR2 are SGHVS and FQNEAQ. The CDR3 is CASSQNHASRRNEQFF. The CDR3 bases are TGTGCCAGCAGCCAAAATCACGCTAGCCGGAGGAATGAGCAGTTCTTC.

This clonotype appeared a few times. V and J are TRBV20-1 and TRBJ1-4; D is undetermined. Germline-derived CDR1 and CDR2 are DFQATT and SNEGSKA (reference sequence). V gave up 3 bases and J gave up 4 bases, with 9 bases separating them. The CDR3 length is 13 residues. The CDR3 nucleotides are TGCAGTGCTAGCAGGAGTGATAATGAAAAACTGTTTTTT. Its translation is CSASRSDNEKLFF.

This clonotype was counted at least ten times. V usage is TRBV5-6 and J usage is TRBJ1-1; TRBD1 might be the D (5 bases). The CDR3 is made up of 15 amino acids. Trimming removed 0 bases at V and 4 bases at J, with 13 bases between. The germline V gene has CDR1 SGHDT and CDR2 YYEEEE. CDR3 nucleotide sequence: TGTGCCAGCAGCTTGGCAGCAGGGTGGAGCACTGAAGCTTTCTTT. Translating gives CASSLAAGWSTEAFF.

The chain couples TRBV5-4 to TRBJ1-6; D remains unclear. Germline loops: CDR1 SGHNT, CDR2 YYREEE (reference sequence). This CDR3 is 14 amino acids long. Trimming took 2 bases from V and 9 from J, leaving 12 bases between them. The CDR3 sequence: CASSFEHTGSPLHF. The CDR3 DNA reads TGTGCCAGCAGCTTTGAGCATACGGGTTCACCCCTCCACTTT.

This clonotype was picked up many times. CDR3 residues: CSARTTNEKLFF. CDR3 DNA: TGCAGTGCTAGAACAACTAATGAAAAACTGTTTTTT. This chain uses TRBV20-1 with TRBJ1-4; no clear D. Germline assignment: CDR1 DFQATT and CDR2 SNEGSKA (reference sequence). This CDR3 region has 12 residues. V was shortened by 2 bases and J by 0 bases, with 1 base between the two germline ends.

This chain links TRBV3-1 with TRBJ1-2; 8 bases are a match to TRBD1. V was clipped by 1 base and J by 4 bases; unmatched bases: 8. The CDR3 is 16 residues long. Germline CDR1 LGHDT, CDR2 YNNKEL (reference sequence). The CDR3: CASSQGPGGYGYGYTF. Here the CDR3 DNA reads TGTGCCAGCAGCCAAGGGCCAGGGGGCTATGGCTATGGCTACACCTTC.

This rearrangement joins TRBV20-1 to TRBJ1-4; the D gene is possibly TRBD1 (6 bases). This CDR3 is built from 14 residues. V was pared by 1 base and J by 7 bases, with 13 bases between. Germline V CDR1 and CDR2: DFQATT, SNEGSKA (reference sequence). CDR3 bases: TGCAGTGCTAGAGTGTTTGCAGGGGCTGAAAAACTGTTTTTT. The encoded protein is CSARVFAGAEKLFF.

The sample holds many counts of this clonotype. This chain connects TRBV2 to TRBJ1-1; D possibly corresponds to TRBD1 (5 bases). This CDR3 comprises 15 residues. With 6 bases removed from V and 5 bases from J, the gap between germline ends came to 19 bases. Germline CDR1 reads SNHLY; CDR2 reads FYNNEI. CDR3 region: CASRIRDASRTEAFF. The CDR3, as DNA: TGTGCCAGCAGAATCCGGGACGCGAGTCGGACTGAAGCTTTCTTT. Looking up the rest from reference TRBV2 and TRBJ1-1 gives the full variable domain: EPEVTQTPSHQVTQMGQEVILRCVPISNHLYFYWYRQILGQKVEFLVSFYNNEISEKSEIFDDQFSVERPDGSNFTLKIRSTKLEDSAMYFCASRIRDASRTEAFFGQGTRLTVV.

This clonotype was counted at least ten times. The chain carries TRBV9 and TRBJ1-1; maybe TRBD1 (5 bases). V was shortened by 4 bases and J by 4 bases, with 17 bases between the two germline ends. This CDR3 is built from 15 residues. CDR1 is SGDLS and CDR2 is YYNGEE in the germline V gene. The CDR3 sequence: CASSPLGGRGTEAFF. CDR3 nucleotides: TGTGCCAGCAGCCCCCTTGGGGGACGGGGCACTGAAGCTTTCTTT.

The gene calls are TRBV19 and TRBJ1-1; the D is unclear. Per the germline V gene, CDR1 is LNHDA and CDR2 is SQIVND (reference sequence). Deletions cut 3 bases from V and 3 bases from J, with 5 bases between. The CDR3 loop spans 12 amino acids. CDR3 region: CASSMLHTEAFF. CDR3 bases: TGTGCCAGTAGTATGCTCCACACTGAAGCTTTCTTT. Combining the CDR3 with reference TRBV19 and TRBJ1-1 gives the whole variable domain DGGITQSPKYLFRKEGQNVTLSCEQNLNHDAMYWYRQDPGQGLRLIYYSQIVNDFQKGDIAEGYSVSREKKESFPLTVTSAQKNPTAFYLCASSMLHTEAFFGQGTRLTVV.

The V gene is TRBV18, the J gene TRBJ2-3; D perhaps matches TRBD2 (5 bases). Germline values: CDR1 KGHSH, CDR2 LQKENI. This CDR3 is 13 amino acids long. Deletions cut 5 bases from V and 5 bases from J, with 11 bases between. The CDR3 loop is CASSIGSGDTQYF. The DNA of the CDR3 is TGTGCCAGCTCAATAGGGAGCGGAGATACGCAGTATTTT. Full variable domain (rest looked up from reference TRBV18 and TRBJ2-3): NAGVMQNPRHLVRRRGQEARLRCSPMKGHSHVYWYRQLPEEGLKFMVYLQKENIIDESGMPKERFSAEFPKEGPSILRIQQVVRGDSAAYFCASSIGSGDTQYFGPGTRLTVL.

This clonotype showed up many times. This chain uses TRBV6-1 with TRBJ1-2; 8 nucleotides agree with TRBD1. Trimming cost V 6 bases and J 0 bases; bases outside gene matches: 6. The CDR3 spans 15 residues. CDR1 is MNHNS and CDR2 is SASEGT in the germline V gene. CDR3 loop: CASSVRQGSNYGYTF. The DNA for the CDR3 is TGTGCCAGCAGCGTCCGACAGGGGTCTAACTATGGCTACACCTTC.

The table lists this clonotype with many counts. V gene TRBV6-1 combines with J gene TRBJ2-1, with 9 bases fitting TRBD2. The CDR3 consists of 15 residues. Trimming at V came to 6 bases and at J to 7 bases, leaving 10 bases not matched to a gene. Per germline, CDR1 MNHNS and CDR2 SASEGT. CDR3 coding DNA: TGTGCCAGCAGGAAGAGGGGCAGCGGGGGGAATGAGCAGTTCTTC. Translated: CASRKRGSGGNEQFF.

The chain has TRBV10-3 and TRBJ2-3; the match to TRBD1 covers 9 bases. CDR1 ENHRY and CDR2 SYGVKD come from the germline V gene. The CDR3 contains 16 residues. V dropped 5 bases and J dropped 4; count of bases not matched to a gene: 10. The CDR3 coding sequence is TGTGCCATCAGTTCTACTGCGGGACAGGGCGCAGATACGCAGTATTTT. Translated: CAISSTAGQGADTQYF.

This rearrangement joins TRBV10-3 to TRBJ2-3, with D perhaps TRBD2 (5 bases). Per germline, CDR1 ENHRY and CDR2 SYGVKD. Trimming took off 7 bases at V and 2 bases at J, with 10 bases between the two ends. This CDR3 comprises 13 residues. The CDR3 region has the DNA TGTGCCATCACTAGGACTGTCACAGATACGCAGTATTTT. It yields the protein CAITRTVTDTQYF.

The chain is built from TRBV20-1 and TRBJ2-5, with TRBD1 identical over 8 bases. Trimming cost V 0 bases and J 5 bases; bases outside gene matches: 2. Germline V gives CDR1 DFQATT, CDR2 SNEGSKA (reference sequence). CDR3 length: 13 residues. CDR3 sequence (DNA): TGCAGTGCTAGAGATCACAGGGGGGAGACCCAGTACTTC. This gives the protein CSARDHRGETQYF.

This clonotype was counted only a few times. The J gene is TRBJ2-2, the V gene TRBV9; D is ambiguous. V was pared by 0 bases and J by 1 base, with 10 bases between. The CDR3 length is 16 residues. CDR1 and CDR2 from the germline V gene are SGDLS and YYNGEE. In DNA form, the CDR3 reads TGTGCCAGCAGCGTAGCGGCCGATCAGAACACCGGGGAGCTGTTTTTT. The encoded protein is CASSVAADQNTGELFF. The variable domain in full, with the rest retrieved from reference TRBV9 and TRBJ2-2, is DSGVTQTPKHLITATGQRVTLRCSPRSGDLSVYWYQQSLDQGLQFLIQYYNGEERAKGNILERFSAQQFPDLHSELNLSSLELGDSALYFCASSVAADQNTGELFFGEGSRLTVL.

This clonotype was recorded many times. The chain has TRBV28 and TRBJ1-1; TRBD1 matches at 7 bases. The CDR3 length is 13 residues. V was clipped by 5 bases and J by 2 bases; unmatched bases: 2. Germline V gene data show CDR1 as MDHEN and CDR2 as SYDVKM. CDR3 nucleotides: TGTGCCAGCAGTCACAGGGGAAACACTGAAGCTTTCTTT. Its translation: CASSHRGNTEAFF.

This chain uses TRBV11-2 with TRBJ2-2; tentatively, D is TRBD1 (6 bases). Trimming shortened V by 6 bases and J by 5 bases, and 13 bases separated the two germline ends. CDR1 and CDR2 from the germline V gene are SGHAT and FQNNGV. The CDR3 sequence is 14 residues long. Here the CDR3 DNA reads TGTGCCAGCAGTCGCCAGACAGGAACCGGGGAGCTGTTTTTT. It yields the protein CASSRQTGTGELFF.